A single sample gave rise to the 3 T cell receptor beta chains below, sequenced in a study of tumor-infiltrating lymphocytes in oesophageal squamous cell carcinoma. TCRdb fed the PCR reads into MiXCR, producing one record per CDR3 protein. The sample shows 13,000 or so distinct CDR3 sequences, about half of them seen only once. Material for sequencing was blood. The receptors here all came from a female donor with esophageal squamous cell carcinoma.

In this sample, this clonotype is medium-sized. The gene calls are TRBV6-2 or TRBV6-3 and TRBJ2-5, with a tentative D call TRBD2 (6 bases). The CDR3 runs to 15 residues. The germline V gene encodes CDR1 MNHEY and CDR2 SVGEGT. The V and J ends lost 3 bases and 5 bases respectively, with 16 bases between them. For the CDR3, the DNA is TGTGCCAGCAGTTATCATCAGGGTGGAGGGGAGACCCAGTACTTC. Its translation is CASSYHQGGGETQYF.

CDR3 residues: CATSDQLGGSQETQYF. The CDR3 DNA is TGTGCCACCAGTGACCAGCTTGGGGGATCCCAAGAGACCCAGTACTTC. The genes are TRBV24-1 and TRBJ2-5; either TRBD1 or TRBD2 may supply D (5 bases each). The CDR3 is 16 amino acids. In germline, CDR1 is KGHDR, CDR2 SFDVKD. V lost 4 bases and J 1 base, leaving 15 bases between the germline ends.

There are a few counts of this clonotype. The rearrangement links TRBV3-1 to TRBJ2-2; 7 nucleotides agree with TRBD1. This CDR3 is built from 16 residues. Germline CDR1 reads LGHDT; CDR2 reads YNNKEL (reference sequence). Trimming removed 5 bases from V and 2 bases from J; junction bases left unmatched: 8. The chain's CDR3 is CASSIRDRQNTGELFF. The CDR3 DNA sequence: TGTGCCAGCAGCATACGGGACAGACAAAACACCGGGGAGCTGTTTTTT.